The following is a T cell receptor beta chain sequence with its context. Germline V CDR1 and CDR2: SQVTM, ANQGSEA. The CDR3 loop spans 15 amino acids. V lost 6 bases and J lost 5; bases outside the gene matches: 15. This sample stems from a study of shared clonotypes between healthy human individuals. Profiling relied on immunoSEQ multiplex PCR, and the TCRdb table lists in-frame clones only, not all of them. This table holds roughly 1.4 million clones, roughly 98.5% found once. The source is a man between 25 and 39 years old in good health. This sequence joins TRBV29-1 and TRBJ2-7, with 8 bases lining up with TRBD1. The material sequenced was naive CD4+ T cells sorted from blood. This sample's subset: CD45RA+ positively selected. CDR3 sequence reads: CSVPAPTGATNEQYF. The CDR3 DNA is TGCAGCGTCCCCGCACCGACAGGGGCGACAAACGAGCAGTACTTC.